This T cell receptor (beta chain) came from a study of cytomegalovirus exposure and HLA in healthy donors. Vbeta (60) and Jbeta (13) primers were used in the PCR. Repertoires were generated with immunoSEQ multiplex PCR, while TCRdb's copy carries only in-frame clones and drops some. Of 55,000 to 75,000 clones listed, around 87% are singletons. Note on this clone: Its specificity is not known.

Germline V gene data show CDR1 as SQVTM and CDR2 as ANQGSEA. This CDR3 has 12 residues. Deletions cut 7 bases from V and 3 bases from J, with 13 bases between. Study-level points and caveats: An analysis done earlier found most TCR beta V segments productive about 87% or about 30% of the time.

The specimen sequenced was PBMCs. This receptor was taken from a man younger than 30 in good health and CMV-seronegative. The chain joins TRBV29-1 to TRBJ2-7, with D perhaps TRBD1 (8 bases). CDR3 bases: TGCAGCGCGGACAGGGAGGGCTACGAGCAGTACTTC. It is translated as CSADREGYEQYF.